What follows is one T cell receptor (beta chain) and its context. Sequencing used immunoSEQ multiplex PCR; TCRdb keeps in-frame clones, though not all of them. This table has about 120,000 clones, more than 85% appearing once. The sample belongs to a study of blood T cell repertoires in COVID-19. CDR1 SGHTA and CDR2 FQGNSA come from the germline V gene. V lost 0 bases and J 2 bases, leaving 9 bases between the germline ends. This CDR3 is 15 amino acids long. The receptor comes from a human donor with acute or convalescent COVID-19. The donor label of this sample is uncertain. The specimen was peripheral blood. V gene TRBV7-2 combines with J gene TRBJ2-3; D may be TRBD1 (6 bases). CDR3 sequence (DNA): TGTGCCAGCAGCTTAGCGGGGGCCTCCACAGATACGCAGTATTTT. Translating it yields CASSLAGASTDTQYF. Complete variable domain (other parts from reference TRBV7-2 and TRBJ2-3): GAGVSQSPSNKVTEKGKDVELRCDPISGHTALYWYRQSLGQGLEFLIYFQGNSAPDKSGLPSDRFSAERTGGSVSTLTIQRTQQEDSAVYLCASSLAGASTDTQYFGPGTRLTVL.